This T cell receptor beta chain was documented in a study of cytomegalovirus exposure and HLA in healthy donors. Whole-study results and caveats: Some V segments (TRBV6-2 and TRBV6-3 among them) were excluded as indistinguishable. It was 150 to 200 TCR beta chains that were listed as cytomegalovirus-associated. Later analysis found that TCR beta chains associated with HLA were more clonally expanded than other, equally common chains.

The PCR was carried out with 60 Vbeta primers and 13 Jbeta primers. Method: immunoSEQ multiplex PCR; TCRdb's copy keeps in-frame clones and lacks some. This table holds under 200,000 clones, approximately 80% found once. Of note for this clone: Its antigen is undetermined.

The CDR3 runs to 16 residues. Germline V lookup: CDR1 SEHNR, CDR2 FQNEAQ (reference sequence). The TCR originated in a woman between 50 and 59 years old in good health and CMV-seronegative. This chain connects TRBV7-9 to TRBJ2-5; TRBD2 is a possible D gene (6 bases). The DNA end is a closer match to TRBJ2-7, so the J assignment may be wrong. Sequencing used PBMCs. The CDR3 here is CASSVRWGDPGGEQYF. In DNA, the CDR3 is TGTGCCAGCAGCGTACGTTGGGGGGATCCAGGAGGCGAGCAGTACTTC.